The 29 T cell receptor beta chains below were found in one sample sequenced in a study of blood T cells in healthy people across ages. A second about 6 to 11 cycle PCR used barcoded and J-beta primers. A single record per CDR3 protein comes from TCRdb applying MiXCR to the 5' RACE reads. The repertoire has roughly 800,000 distinct CDR3 sequences, about 26% of them found once; the top ten carry approximately 2.9%. These same data were also listed under a study on T cells of mothers and their children.

The sequenced sample consisted of blood. The source of these receptors is a boy aged 5-17 years in good health.

The rearrangement joins TRBV12-3 or TRBV12-4 to TRBJ1-1, with 8 bases matching TRBD1. The V and J ends lost 6 bases and 3 bases, in that order; junction bases with no gene match: 6. The CDR3 loop spans 14 amino acids. DNA for the CDR3: TGTGCCAGCAGGGTTACAGGGGGGGACACTGAAGCTTTCTTT. Translated: CASRVTGGDTEAFF.

In this sample, this clonotype turned up a few times. The genes are TRBV27 and TRBJ2-6; weak D call: TRBD2 (5 bases). There are 16 residues in the CDR3. V lost 5 bases to trimming and J lost 0 bases, with 11 bases between them. Germline V lookup: CDR1 MNHEY, CDR2 SMNVEV (reference sequence). Written as DNA, the CDR3 is TGTGCCAGCAGTCTCCTGGGAGTCTCTGGGGCCAACGTCCTGACTTTC. Protein sequence: CASSLLGVSGANVLTF. The full variable domain, completed using reference TRBV27 and TRBJ2-6, is EAQVTQNPRYLITVTGKKLTVTCSQNMNHEYMSWYRQDPGLGLRQIYYSMNVEVTDKGDVPEGYKVSRKEKRNFPLILESPSPNQTSLYFCASSLLGVSGANVLTFGAGSRLTVL.

CDR3 loop: CASSLGVPSENEQFF. The CDR3 DNA sequence: TGTGCCAGCAGCCTCGGGGTACCGAGCGAGAATGAGCAGTTCTTC. The V and J genes are TRBV12-3 or TRBV12-4 and TRBJ2-5; a weak D match, TRBD2 (5 bases). The DNA end lines up better with TRBJ2-1; the J call may be wrong. The CDR3 is made up of 15 amino acids.

This clonotype has only a few counts. This rearrangement joins TRBV6-1 to TRBJ1-5; 8 bases fit TRBD1. Germline CDR1 and CDR2: MNHNS and SASEGT. The CDR3 is 13 amino acids. V trimming: 8 bases; J trimming: 10 bases; junction bases outside the gene matches: 10. The CDR3 protein is CASYPGGYSPQHF. CDR3 bases: TGTGCCAGCTACCCAGGGGGCTATTCTCCCCAGCATTTT.

This clonotype was observed a few times. J is TRBJ2-4 and V is TRBV5-1, with D possibly matching TRBD1 (5 bases). V was cut by 2 bases and J by 5 bases, with 17 bases left in between. The germline gives CDR1 SGHRS, CDR2 YFSETQ. The CDR3 has 16 amino acids. CDR3 protein: CASSLKGAAPQNIQYF. The CDR3 nucleotides are TGCGCCAGCAGCTTAAAAGGGGCTGCACCCCAAAACATTCAGTACTTC.

This clonotype was picked up a small number of times. The chain links TRBV12-3 or TRBV12-4 to TRBJ1-2, with D possibly TRBD1 on 5 matching bases. The V gene lost 7 bases and the J gene lost 8 bases, with 11 bases spanning the gap. The CDR3 is 11 residues long. CDR3 in DNA: TGTGCCAGCACCAGAGGGGTAGGCTACACCTTC. This gives the protein CASTRGVGYTF.

The chain uses TRBV20-1 and TRBJ2-3, with D unclear. With 0 bases removed from V and 3 bases from J, the gap between germline ends came to 13 bases. Germline values: CDR1 DFQATT, CDR2 SNEGSKA (reference sequence). The CDR3 is 15 amino acids. The CDR3 sequence is CSARDIDGYTDTQYF. DNA for the CDR3: TGCAGTGCTAGAGACATTGACGGATATACAGATACGCAGTATTTT.

This chain connects TRBV7-2 to TRBJ2-2; 10 bases match TRBD1. CDR3 length: 16 amino acids. The V gene end was trimmed by 4 bases and the J gene end by 5 bases; junction bases not matched to a gene: 7. Germline V gene sequence: CDR1 SGHTA, CDR2 FQGNSA. In nucleotides, the CDR3 is TGTGCCAGCAGCTCCATCAGACAGGGGGCGACCGGGGAGCTGTTTTTT. This codes for CASSSIRQGATGELFF. The whole variable domain, filled in from reference TRBV7-2 and TRBJ2-2, reads GAGVSQSPSNKVTEKGKDVELRCDPISGHTALYWYRQSLGQGLEFLIYFQGNSAPDKSGLPSDRFSAERTGGSVSTLTIQRTQQEDSAVYLCASSSIRQGATGELFFGEGSRLTVL.

This clonotype came up a few times. This chain joins TRBV7-8 and TRBJ2-5; D ambiguous. Gene TRBJ2-7 matches the end of the DNA better, so the J call may be wrong. The length of the CDR3 is 13 residues. The germline CDR1 and CDR2 sequences are SGHVS and FQNEAQ. DNA for the CDR3: TGTGCCAGCAGCCCTCACCTGTTCTACGAGCAGTACTTC. It encodes CASSPHLFYEQYF.

The chain links TRBV13 to TRBJ1-1, with D hard to call. Trimming removed 0 bases from V and 6 bases from J, with 8 bases in between. Germline loops: CDR1 PRHDT, CDR2 FYEKMQ (reference sequence). This CDR3 has 13 amino acids. CDR3 DNA sequence: TGTGCCAGCAGCTTAGGAGGGTTCGCTGAAGCTTTCTTT. Translating gives CASSLGGFAEAFF.

The chain links TRBV29-1 to TRBJ2-5, with D perhaps TRBD1 or TRBD2 (6 bases each). Gene TRBJ2-7 matches the end of the DNA better, so the J call may be wrong. The CDR3 runs 12 residues. CDR1 SQVTM and CDR2 ANQGSEA come from the germline V gene. CDR3 DNA: TGCAGCGTTATAAGTGGGGGGCACGAGCAGTACTTC. Its translation: CSVISGGHEQYF.

The chain is built from TRBV7-3 and TRBJ2-6; no clear D. The CDR3 totals 15 residues. The germline V gene has CDR1 SGHTA and CDR2 FQGTGA. Trimming left V 3 bases short and J 4 bases short, with 10 bases between. The chain's CDR3 is CASSFGVPGANVLTF. CDR3 sequence (DNA): TGTGCCAGCAGCTTTGGAGTACCCGGGGCCAACGTCCTGACTTTC.

The V gene is TRBV19, the J gene TRBJ2-5, with 7 positions matching TRBD1. The germline CDR1 and CDR2 sequences are LNHDA and SQIVND (reference sequence). The CDR3 spans 13 residues. With V trimmed by 8 bases and J by 0 bases, 3 bases remained unmatched. CDR3 sequence reads: CASVGTDQETQYF. The CDR3 nucleotides read TGTGCCAGTGTCGGGACAGACCAAGAGACCCAGTACTTC.

This clonotype showed up just a few times. The chain couples TRBV3-1 to TRBJ2-5; no reliable D call. The J call is doubtful: the DNA matches TRBJ2-7 better. CDR1 and CDR2 from the germline V gene are LGHDT and YNNKEL (reference sequence). The CDR3 extends over 14 amino acids. The CDR3 DNA reads TGTGCCAGCCGAACTTCGACTCGTCCCTACGAGCAGTACTTC. Amino acids: CASRTSTRPYEQYF.

This clonotype has just one count. The chain combines TRBV5-1 with TRBJ1-1, with D tentatively TRBD1 (6 bases). The length of the CDR3 is 14 residues. V lost 5 bases and J 2 bases, leaving 13 bases between the germline ends. The germline V gene has CDR1 SGHRS and CDR2 YFSETQ. The CDR3 loop is CASRGRDTNTEAFF. The CDR3 DNA sequence: TGCGCCAGCAGAGGACGGGACACCAACACTGAAGCTTTCTTT.

This chain uses TRBV2 with TRBJ1-6, with TRBD1 matching 9 bases. CDR3 length: 15 residues. Trimming at V came to 10 bases and at J to 9 bases, leaving 13 bases not matched to a gene. CDR1 SNHLY and CDR2 FYNNEI come from the germline V gene. The CDR3 protein is CATRLQGASSSPLHF. CDR3 nucleotides: TGTGCCACCCGATTACAGGGGGCTTCGAGTTCACCCCTCCACTTT.

Only a few counts were recorded for this clonotype. The chain links TRBV5-5 to TRBJ2-3; tentatively, D is TRBD2 (5 bases). The CDR3 consists of 15 residues. V was pared by 6 bases and J by 2 bases, with 16 bases between. Germline CDR1 SGHKS, CDR2 YYEKEE (reference sequence). The DNA for the CDR3 is TGTGCCAGCACCCCGGGGAACAGTTACACAGATACGCAGTATTTT. Protein: CASTPGNSYTDTQYF.

This clonotype has just a few counts. V gene TRBV5-1 combines with J gene TRBJ2-5; 7 bases align to TRBD1. Trimming removed 3 bases from V and 3 bases from J; junction bases left unmatched: 11. Per the germline V gene, CDR1 is SGHRS and CDR2 is YFSETQ. This CDR3 comprises 16 residues. The CDR3 sequence: CASSYGTGTAKETQYF. The CDR3 coding sequence is TGCGCCAGCAGCTACGGGACCGGGACAGCAAAAGAGACCCAGTACTTC.

The CDR3 loop reads CASSPRDRVGTDTQYF. CDR3 DNA sequence: TGTGCCAGCAGCCCCCGGGACAGGGTGGGCACAGATACGCAGTATTTT. The genes are TRBV7-8 and TRBJ2-3; 9 bases align to TRBD1. J was trimmed by 1 base and V by 5 bases; bases with no gene match: 7. This CDR3 spans 16 amino acids. Germline V gene sequence: CDR1 SGHVS, CDR2 FQNEAQ. Full variable domain (rest looked up from reference TRBV7-8 and TRBJ2-3): GAGVSQSPRYKVAKRGQDVALRCDPISGHVSLFWYQQALGQGPEFLTYFQNEAQLDKSGLPSDRFFAERPEGSVSTLKIQRTQQEDSAVYLCASSPRDRVGTDTQYFGPGTRLTVL.

This clonotype was recorded only once. One junction end disagrees with the germline gene, perhaps due to a read error. The V call is TRBV7-9, the J call TRBJ1-1; no firm D call. Germline CDR1 is SEHNR and CDR2 is FQNEAQ (reference sequence). This CDR3 has 13 residues. The CDR3 protein is CASSYGMNSEALF. The DNA for the CDR3 is TGTGCCAGCAGCTACGGAATGAACTCTGAAGCTCTCTTT.

This chain connects TRBV7-9 to TRBJ1-3; D ambiguous. Trimming stripped 1 base from V and 9 bases from J, with 13 bases between. There are 14 residues in the CDR3. Germline-derived CDR1 and CDR2 are SEHNR and FQNEAQ (reference sequence). The CDR3 sequence: CASSLGSGRFTIYF. CDR3 coding DNA: TGTGCCAGCAGCTTAGGAAGCGGGAGATTCACCATATATTTT.

This chain joins TRBV12-3 or TRBV12-4 and TRBJ1-2; 9 bases map to TRBD1. The CDR3 spans 13 residues. Losses at the gene ends were 8 bases for V and 5 bases for J; bases not matched to a gene: 6. The CDR3 protein is CASGLGQGYGYTF. In nucleotides, the CDR3 is TGTGCCAGCGGCCTTGGACAGGGGTATGGCTACACCTTC.

A few counts support this clonotype. The chain links TRBV28 to TRBJ1-2; 12 bases are a match to TRBD1. The CDR3 extends over 15 amino acids. Germline V lookup: CDR1 MDHEN, CDR2 SYDVKM. V dropped 3 bases and J dropped 6; count of bases not matched to a gene: 5. This chain's CDR3 is CASSLLGQGANGYTF. Here the CDR3 DNA reads TGTGCCAGCAGTTTGCTGGGACAGGGGGCGAATGGCTACACCTTC.

Only a few counts were recorded for this clonotype. The V call is TRBV12-3 or TRBV12-4, the J call TRBJ2-5; D not resolved. V gave up 5 bases and J gave up 2 bases, with 9 bases separating them. The CDR3 sequence is 13 residues long. Here the CDR3 reads CASSRNQQETQYF. The DNA for the CDR3 is TGTGCCAGCAGTCGAAACCAGCAAGAGACCCAGTACTTC.

The chain employs TRBV20-1 and TRBJ2-3; weak D call: TRBD1 (6 bases). Germline loops: CDR1 DFQATT, CDR2 SNEGSKA (reference sequence). The CDR3 contains 14 residues. V was shortened by 5 bases and J by 5 bases, with 17 bases between the two germline ends. In nucleotides, the CDR3 is TGCAGTGCTGCCCCCGGGACAACGAAAGATACGCAGTATTTT. Translation gives CSAAPGTTKDTQYF.

This clonotype has a handful of counts. The V and J genes are TRBV12-3 or TRBV12-4 and TRBJ1-2; no definite D call. V was clipped by 7 bases and J by 1 base, with 7 bases between them. CDR3 size: 12 residues. CDR3 in amino acids: CASKRVNYGYTF. CDR3 nucleotide sequence: TGTGCCAGCAAGAGAGTTAACTATGGCTACACCTTC.

This clonotype was detected only a few times. The junction departs from germline at one end; a sequencing error may be responsible. This sequence joins TRBV20-1 and TRBJ2-5, with D tentatively TRBD2 (6 bases). From germline, CDR1 is DFQATT and CDR2 SNEGSKA (reference sequence). This CDR3 region has 14 residues. CDR3: CSARDGRREETQYF. In nucleotides, the CDR3 is TGCAGTGCTCGAGACGGCCGGAGGGAAGAGACCCAGTACTTC.

This clonotype was found a few times. V is TRBV5-1 and J is TRBJ1-1; a possible D gene is TRBD1 (5 bases). The CDR3 contains 14 residues. CDR1 SGHRS and CDR2 YFSETQ come from the germline V gene. Trimming shortened V by 5 bases and J by 1 base, and 12 bases separated the two germline ends. The CDR3 nucleotides read TGCGCCAGCAGTTCTCAGGGAGGGAACACTGAAGCTTTCTTT. Translated, it gives CASSSQGGNTEAFF.

In its sample, this clonotype was seen a few times. The chain employs TRBV11-2 and TRBJ2-7; TRBD2 is a possible D gene (6 bases). V lost 0 bases, J lost 0 bases, and 9 bases lay in between. The CDR3 contains 15 residues. Germline-derived CDR1 and CDR2 are SGHAT and FQNNGV. The CDR3 region has the DNA TGTGCCAGCAGCTTAGAGGAGGGGCCCTCCTACGAGCAGTACTTC. Its translation: CASSLEEGPSYEQYF.